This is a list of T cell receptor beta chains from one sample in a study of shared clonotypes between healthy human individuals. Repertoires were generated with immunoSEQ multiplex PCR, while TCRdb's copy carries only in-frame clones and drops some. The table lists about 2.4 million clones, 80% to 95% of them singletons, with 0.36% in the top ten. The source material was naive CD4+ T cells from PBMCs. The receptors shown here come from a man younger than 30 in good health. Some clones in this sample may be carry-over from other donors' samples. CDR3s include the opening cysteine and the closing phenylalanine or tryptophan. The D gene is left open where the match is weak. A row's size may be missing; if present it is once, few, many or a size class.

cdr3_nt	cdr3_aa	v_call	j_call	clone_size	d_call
TGTGCCAGCAGTTTACGGGATGGCTACACCTTC	CASSLRDGYTF	TRBV28	TRBJ1-2	.	.
TGTGCCAGCAGCCAAGACGCGGGCTCTGGAAACACCATATATTTT	CASSQDAGSGNTIYF	TRBV7-8	TRBJ1-3	.	.
TGTGCCAGCAGCTCTGGACTAGCGGGAGGGGAGGCGCTGAATGAGCAGTTCTTC	CASSSGLAGGEALNEQFF	TRBV7-3	TRBJ2-1	.	TRBD2
TGTGCCAGCAGGTCTACAGGGTACAATCAGCCCCAGCATTTT	CASRSTGYNQPQHF	TRBV27	TRBJ1-5	few	.
TGTGCCTGGAGCGGACGGATTCCCTACGAGCAGTACTTC	CAWSGRIPYEQYF	TRBV30	TRBJ2-7	.	.
TGTGCCAGCGGCCAAGGGGGGGTTTCAGTACCCAGCCAGCATTTT	CASGQGGVSVPSQHF	TRBV28	TRBJ1-5	.	.
TGTGCCAGCTCACCAGGGACAGGGAGAGGAAACACCATATATTTT	CASSPGTGRGNTIYF	TRBV18	TRBJ1-3	.	TRBD1
TGTGCCAGCACCCGGGGGTCGTACGAGCAGTACTTC	CASTRGSYEQYF	TRBV28	TRBJ2-7	.	.
TGCGCCAGCAGCTTGGGCGTGGCACTCACTGAAGCTTTCTTT	CASSLGVALTEAFF	TRBV5-1	TRBJ1-1	.	.
TGTGCCAGCAGTTATCTCGTCGAGCAGTACTTC	CASSYLVEQYF	TRBV6-8	TRBJ2-7	.	.
TGTGCCAGTAGTGGACCGCTCTACGAGCAGTACTTC	CASSGPLYEQYF	TRBV19	TRBJ2-7	.	.
TGTGCCAGCAACCTACCAGGGGGCAGCCGCTCTGGAAACACCATATATTTT	CASNLPGGSRSGNTIYF	TRBV21-1	TRBJ1-3	.	.
TGTGCCAGCAGCTTGGTGGGAGAGACAGATACGCAGTATTTT	CASSLVGETDTQYF	TRBV11-2	TRBJ2-3	.	.
TGTGCCAGCACCACGTCCGTCGGGGAGCTGTTTTTT	CASTTSVGELFF	TRBV28	TRBJ2-2	.	.
TGTGCCAGTAGTAGGACAATTACTAACTATGGCTACACCTTC	CASSRTITNYGYTF	TRBV19	TRBJ1-2	.	.
TGCGCCAGCCCCTGGGGGCTAGCAAGCCCAAGTGAGCAGTTCTTC	CASPWGLASPSEQFF	TRBV10-1	TRBJ2-1	.	.
TGCAGCGTTGAAGGTCTGTTAATAGATACGCAGTATTTT	CSVEGLLIDTQYF	TRBV29-1	TRBJ2-3	.	.
TGTGCCAGCAGTTTATCAAGGATGGGCCAAGAGACCCAGTACTTC	CASSLSRMGQETQYF	TRBV28	TRBJ2-5	.	.
TGCGCCAGCAGCAGGGAGCCCGGCTATGGCTACACCTTC	CASSREPGYGYTF	TRBV10-2	TRBJ1-2	.	.
TGTGCCAGCAGCCCCCGAGCAGGCGCGTATGGCTACACCTTC	CASSPRAGAYGYTF	TRBV5-5	TRBJ1-2	.	.
TGTGCCAGCAGTGAGGACATCAATGAGCAGTTCTTC	CASSEDINEQFF	TRBV2	TRBJ2-1	.	.
TGCGCCAGCAGCCCCGAACGAGGGCGGGCCAATTGGACTGAAGCTTTCTTT	CASSPERGRANWTEAFF	TRBV5-1	TRBJ1-1	.	.
TGTGCCAGCAGCATGACGCAGGGCACAGATACGCAGTATTTT	CASSMTQGTDTQYF	TRBV5-6	TRBJ2-3	.	.
TGCAGCGTTGTGGCAGGGGGAAATGAAAAACTGTTTTTT	CSVVAGGNEKLFF	TRBV29-1	TRBJ1-4	few	TRBD1
TGTGCCAGCAGCTTAAGGGGGCGCTTAATGACTAATGAAAAACTGTTTTTT	CASSLRGRLMTNEKLFF	TRBV11-2	TRBJ1-4	once	TRBD1
TGTGCCAGCAGTTTAAGGCCCAGCGGGGGGTCGGAGACCCAGTACTTC	CASSLRPSGGSETQYF	TRBV28	TRBJ2-5	.	TRBD2
TGTGCCAGCAGTGAGTCGGGCCTATACCAGCCCCAGCATTTT	CASSESGLYQPQHF	TRBV2	TRBJ1-5	.	.
TGTGCCAGCAGTTCTGGTGGAGGGCTTTATGGCTACACCTTC	CASSSGGGLYGYTF	TRBV28	TRBJ1-2	few	.
TGTGCCAGCAGCTCGAGCCCCGGACTAGCGGAGTCAACTAGCACAGATACGCAGTATTTT	CASSSSPGLAESTSTDTQYF	TRBV13	TRBJ2-3	.	TRBD2
TGCAGCGCCGCGGACAGGGCGGGGGGCACTGAAGCTTTCTTT	CSAADRAGGTEAFF	TRBV29-1	TRBJ1-1	.	TRBD1
TGTGCCAGCAGTGCTAAACTAGCGCTCGAGCAGTACTTC	CASSAKLALEQYF	TRBV2	TRBJ2-7	once	TRBD2
TGTGCCAGCAGTTACTCGATGGCAGGGCACTACGAGCAGTACTTC	CASSYSMAGHYEQYF	TRBV6-5	TRBJ2-7	.	.
TGTGCCAGCTACCTAACCCGGGGAGACACTGAAGCTTTCTTT	CASYLTRGDTEAFF	TRBV18	TRBJ1-1	.	.
TGTGCCAGCAGCCTAAGCGGGGCAGATACGCAGTATTTT	CASSLSGADTQYF	TRBV7-9	TRBJ2-3	.	TRBD2
TGTGCCTGGAGTGGAGTGGGGCCTCTGGGCTACACCTTC	CAWSGVGPLGYTF	TRBV30	TRBJ1-2	once	.
TGTGCCAGCAGCCGAGGCAGGGGCCCTACCTACAATGAGCAGTTCTTC	CASSRGRGPTYNEQFF	TRBV7-8	TRBJ2-1	.	.
TGCGCCAGCAGCCCAACCCGACGGGGAAAAAACATTCAGTACTTC	CASSPTRRGKNIQYF	TRBV5-1	TRBJ2-4	.	.
TGTGCCTGGAGTGTAAGGGGGGCGCCGGGGAACACTGAAGCTTTCTTT	CAWSVRGAPGNTEAFF	TRBV30	TRBJ1-1	few	.
TGTGCCAGCCTAGGGGACAGGGCGTTTAACTATGGCTACACCTTC	CASLGDRAFNYGYTF	TRBV6-6	TRBJ1-2	.	TRBD1
TGCGCCAGCAGCGGTTACAGGGGCCACACTGAAGCTTTCTTT	CASSGYRGHTEAFF	TRBV5-1	TRBJ1-1	.	TRBD1